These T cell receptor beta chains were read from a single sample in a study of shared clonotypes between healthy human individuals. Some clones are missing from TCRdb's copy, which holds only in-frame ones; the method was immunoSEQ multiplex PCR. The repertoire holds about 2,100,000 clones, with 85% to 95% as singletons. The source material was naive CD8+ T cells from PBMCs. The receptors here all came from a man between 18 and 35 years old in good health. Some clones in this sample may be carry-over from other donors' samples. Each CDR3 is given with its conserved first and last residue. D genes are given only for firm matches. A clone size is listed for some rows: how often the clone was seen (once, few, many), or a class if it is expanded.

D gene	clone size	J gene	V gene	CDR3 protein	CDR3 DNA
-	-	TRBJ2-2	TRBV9	CASSVLEVLAHTGELFF	TGTGCCAGCAGCGTTCTGGAAGTACTAGCTCACACCGGGGAGCTGTTTTTT
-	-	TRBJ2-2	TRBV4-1	CASSQGVFNTGELFF	TGCGCCAGCAGCCAAGGGGTCTTTAACACCGGGGAGCTGTTTTTT
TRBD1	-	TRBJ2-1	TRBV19	CASSRTGITNEQFF	TGTGCCAGTAGTCGGACAGGGATTACCAATGAGCAGTTCTTC
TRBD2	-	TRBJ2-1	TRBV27	CASSLGLAGVNEQFF	TGTGCCAGCAGTTTAGGACTAGCGGGAGTTAATGAGCAGTTCTTC
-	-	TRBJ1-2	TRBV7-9	CASSPDSRGYGYTF	TGTGCCAGCAGCCCGGACAGTCGCGGCTATGGCTACACCTTC
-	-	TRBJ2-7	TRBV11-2	CASRRGAGEQYF	TGTGCCAGCAGGAGGGGTGCGGGCGAGCAGTACTTC
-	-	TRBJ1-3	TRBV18	CASSPGQPIGNTIYF	TGTGCCAGCTCACCAGGTCAACCGATTGGAAACACCATATATTTT
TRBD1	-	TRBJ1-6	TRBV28	CASSLQGQGGPEMSPLHF	TGTGCCAGCAGTTTACAAGGACAGGGTGGACCCGAGATGTCACCCCTCCACTTT
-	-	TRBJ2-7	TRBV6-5	CASGVYEQYF	TGTGCCAGCGGGGTCTACGAGCAGTACTTC
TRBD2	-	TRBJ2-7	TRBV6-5	CASSYSAGVYEQYF	TGTGCCAGCAGTTACTCCGCGGGAGTTTACGAGCAGTACTTC
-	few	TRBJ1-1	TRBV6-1	CASSENTEAFF	TGTGCCAGCAGTGAAAACACTGAAGCTTTCTTT
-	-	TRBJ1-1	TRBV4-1	CASSHFPSDRNTEAFF	TGCGCCAGCAGCCACTTCCCCTCGGACAGGAACACTGAAGCTTTCTTT
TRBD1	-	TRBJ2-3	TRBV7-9	CASSLVTGGTDTQYF	TGTGCCAGCAGCTTAGTCACAGGGGGCACAGATACGCAGTATTTT
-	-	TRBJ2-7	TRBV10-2	CASSDRDWSSVYEQYF	TGCGCCAGCAGTGACAGGGATTGGTCTAGCGTCTACGAGCAGTACTTC
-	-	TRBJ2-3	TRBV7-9	CASSTWDFTDTQYF	TGTGCCAGCAGCACCTGGGACTTCACAGATACGCAGTATTTT
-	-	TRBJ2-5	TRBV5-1	CASSRPGQETQYF	TGCGCCAGCAGCCGGCCGGGACAAGAGACCCAGTACTTC
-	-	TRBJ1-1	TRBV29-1	CSVVLSGTSEAFF	TGCAGCGTTGTACTTTCAGGGACGAGTGAAGCTTTCTTT
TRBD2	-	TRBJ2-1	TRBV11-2	CASSLALTGLAGENEQFF	TGTGCCAGCAGCTTAGCCCTCACCGGACTAGCGGGAGAAAATGAGCAGTTCTTC
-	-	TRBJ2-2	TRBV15	CATSSKELYRETFTGELFF	TGTGCCACCAGCAGTAAGGAACTGTACAGAGAAACCTTCACCGGGGAGCTGTTTTTT
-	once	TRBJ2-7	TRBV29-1	CSVGPGGTYEQYF	TGCAGCGTTGGACCCGGGGGCACCTACGAGCAGTACTTC
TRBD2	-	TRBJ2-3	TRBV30	CAWSLRLAGALTQYF	TGTGCCTGGAGTCTCAGACTAGCGGGGGCCCTTACGCAGTATTTT
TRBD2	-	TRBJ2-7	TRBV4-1	CASSHRLAGDYEQYF	TGCGCCAGCAGCCACCGACTAGCGGGAGACTACGAGCAGTACTTC
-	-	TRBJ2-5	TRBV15	CATSNRTKETQYF	TGTGCCACCAGCAACCGGACAAAAGAGACCCAGTACTTC
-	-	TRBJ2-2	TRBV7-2	CASSVRTYGLSGELFF	TGTGCCAGCAGCGTACGGACCTATGGACTCTCCGGGGAGCTGTTTTTT
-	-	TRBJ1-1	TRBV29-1	CSVEDGRWRGDTEAFF	TGCAGCGTTGAAGATGGAAGATGGAGGGGGGACACTGAAGCTTTCTTT
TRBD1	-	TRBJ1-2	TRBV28	CASSPGTGGKGYTF	TGTGCCAGCAGTCCCGGGACAGGGGGTAAAGGCTACACCTTC
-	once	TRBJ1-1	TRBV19	CASSIVGGVNTEAFF	TGTGCCAGTAGTATAGTCGGGGGCGTGAACACTGAAGCTTTCTTT
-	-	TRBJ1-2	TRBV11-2	CASSLGFGAPMGYTF	TGTGCCAGCAGCTTAGGATTTGGCGCGCCTATGGGCTACACCTTC
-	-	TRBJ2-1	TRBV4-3	CASSPQGAARGSEQFF	TGCGCCAGCAGCCCGCAGGGGGCCGCGCGGGGGAGTGAGCAGTTCTTC
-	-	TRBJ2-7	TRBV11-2	CASSLGVSDGGYF	TGTGCCAGCAGCTTAGGCGTTTCTGACGGAGGTTACTTC
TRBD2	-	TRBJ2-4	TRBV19	CASSMGLASRNF	TGTGCCAGTAGTATGGGACTAGCGAGTCGGAACTTC
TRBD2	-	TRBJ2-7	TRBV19	CASSMSSGRAYEQYF	TGTGCCAGTAGTATGTCTAGCGGGAGGGCCTACGAGCAGTACTTC
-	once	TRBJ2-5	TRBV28	CASSLTAGVRTQYF	TGTGCCAGCAGTTTAACCGCAGGCGTTAGGACCCAGTACTTC
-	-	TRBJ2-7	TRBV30	CAWSEGDEQYF	TGTGCCTGGAGCGAGGGGGACGAGCAGTACTTC
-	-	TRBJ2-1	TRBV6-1	CASSEDYNEQFF	TGTGCCAGCAGTGAAGATTACAATGAGCAGTTCTTC
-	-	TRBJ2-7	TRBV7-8	CASSLDRNYEQYF	TGTGCCAGCAGCTTAGATCGGAACTACGAGCAGTACTTC
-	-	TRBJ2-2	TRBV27	CASSLRLTGELFF	TGTGCCAGCAGTTTACGCTTGACCGGGGAGCTGTTTTTT
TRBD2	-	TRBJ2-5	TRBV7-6	CASSFTGGQETQYF	TGTGCCAGCAGCTTCACCGGGGGGCAAGAGACCCAGTACTTC
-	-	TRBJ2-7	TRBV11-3	CASSLGSSGYEQYF	TGTGCCAGCAGCTTGGGTAGTTCTGGCTACGAGCAGTACTTC
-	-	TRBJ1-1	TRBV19	CASSVLENTEAFF	TGTGCCAGTAGTGTGCTGGAGAACACTGAAGCTTTCTTT
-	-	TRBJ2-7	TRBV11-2	CASSPGVRGYEQYF	TGTGCCAGCAGCCCGGGTGTAAGGGGTTACGAGCAGTACTTC